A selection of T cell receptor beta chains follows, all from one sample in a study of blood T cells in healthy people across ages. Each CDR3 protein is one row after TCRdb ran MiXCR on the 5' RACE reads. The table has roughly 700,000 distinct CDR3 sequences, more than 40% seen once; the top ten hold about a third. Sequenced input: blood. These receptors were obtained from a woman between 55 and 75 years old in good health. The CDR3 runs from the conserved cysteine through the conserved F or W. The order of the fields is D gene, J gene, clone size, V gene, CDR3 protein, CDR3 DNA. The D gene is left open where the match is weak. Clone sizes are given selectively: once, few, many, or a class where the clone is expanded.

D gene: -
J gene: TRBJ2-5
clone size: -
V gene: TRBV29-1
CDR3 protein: CSVDVGGRETQYF
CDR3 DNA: TGCAGCGTTGATGTGGGGGGCCGTGAGACCCAGTACTTC

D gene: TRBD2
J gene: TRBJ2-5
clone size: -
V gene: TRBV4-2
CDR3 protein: CASSRSRGEETQYF
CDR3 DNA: TGTGCCAGCAGCCGAAGTCGGGGGGAGGAGACCCAGTACTTC

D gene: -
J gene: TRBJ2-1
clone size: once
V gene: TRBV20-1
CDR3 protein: CSARDRSLASYNEQFF
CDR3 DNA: TGCAGTGCTAGAGATAGGTCTTTGGCATCCTACAATGAGCAGTTCTTC

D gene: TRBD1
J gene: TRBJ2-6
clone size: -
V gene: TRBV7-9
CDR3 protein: CASSFLGQTRSGANVLTF
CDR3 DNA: TGTGCCAGCAGCTTCTTGGGACAGACCCGTTCTGGGGCCAACGTCCTGACTTTC

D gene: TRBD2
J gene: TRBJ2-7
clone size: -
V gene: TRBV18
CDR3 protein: CASSEGLAEYNEQYF
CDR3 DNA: TGTGCCAGCTCAGAGGGACTAGCGGAATACAATGAGCAGTACTTC

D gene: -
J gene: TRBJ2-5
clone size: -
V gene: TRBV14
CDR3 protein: CASSQDVGFNEQYF
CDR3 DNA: TGTGCCAGCAGCCAAGACGTTGGTTTCAATGAGCAGTACTTC

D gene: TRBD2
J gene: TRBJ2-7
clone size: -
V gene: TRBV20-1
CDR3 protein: CSASGGREVYEQYF
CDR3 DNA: TGCAGTGCTAGTGGGGGGAGGGAGGTCTACGAGCAGTACTTC

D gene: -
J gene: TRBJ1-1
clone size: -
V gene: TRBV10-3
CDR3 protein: CAIRLGGSEAFF
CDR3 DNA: TGTGCCATCAGATTAGGGGGGTCTGAAGCTTTCTTT

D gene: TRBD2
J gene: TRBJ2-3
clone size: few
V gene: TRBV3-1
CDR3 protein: CASSRRSSGSADTQYF
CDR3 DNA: TGTGCCAGCAGCCGGAGATCTAGCGGGAGTGCAGATACGCAGTATTTT

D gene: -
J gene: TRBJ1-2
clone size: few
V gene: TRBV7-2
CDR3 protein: CASSLDPWGSRTQSGYTF
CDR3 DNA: TGTGCCAGCAGCTTAGATCCTTGGGGTTCGCGTACCCAGAGTGGCTACACCTTC

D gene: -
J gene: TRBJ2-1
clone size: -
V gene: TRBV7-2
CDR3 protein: CASSLGTTSLWSGEQFF
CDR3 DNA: TGTGCCAGCAGCTTAGGTACTACAAGTCTCTGGTCTGGTGAGCAGTTCTTC

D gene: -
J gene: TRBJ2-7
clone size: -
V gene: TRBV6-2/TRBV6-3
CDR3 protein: CASRRDGSYEQYF
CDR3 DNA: TGTGCCAGCAGGAGGGACGGCTCCTACGAGCAGTACTTC

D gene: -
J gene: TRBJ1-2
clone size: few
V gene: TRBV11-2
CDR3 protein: CASSSRNNYGYTF
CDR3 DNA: TGTGCCAGCAGTTCACGGAATAACTATGGCTACACCTTC

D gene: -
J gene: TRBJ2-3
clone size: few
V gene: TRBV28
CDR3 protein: CASSSPKDTQYF
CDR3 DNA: TGTGCCAGCAGCTCCCCAAAAGATACGCAGTATTTT

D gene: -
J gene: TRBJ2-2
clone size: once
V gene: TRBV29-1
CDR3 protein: CSVGRLLTGELFF
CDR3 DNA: TGCAGCGTTGGCCGACTGCTAACCGGGGAGCTGTTTTTT

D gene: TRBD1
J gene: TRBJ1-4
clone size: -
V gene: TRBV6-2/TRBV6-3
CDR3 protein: CASRGSGQGMEKLFF
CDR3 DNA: TGTGCCAGCAGAGGATCGGGACAGGGGATGGAAAAACTGTTTTTT

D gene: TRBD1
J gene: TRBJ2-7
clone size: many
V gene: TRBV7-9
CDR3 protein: CASNPGGRTYEQYF
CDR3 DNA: TGTGCCAGCAACCCAGGGGGCAGAACCTACGAGCAGTACTTC

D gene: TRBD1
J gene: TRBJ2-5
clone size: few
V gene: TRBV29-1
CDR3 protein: CSVGRQGGETQYF
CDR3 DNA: TGCAGCGTTGGTAGACAGGGGGGTGAGACCCAGTACTTC

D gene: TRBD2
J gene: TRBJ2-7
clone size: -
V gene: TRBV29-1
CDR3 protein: CSVPGTSASYNEQYF
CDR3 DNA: TGCAGCGTTCCCGGGACTAGCGCGTCCTACAATGAGCAGTACTTC

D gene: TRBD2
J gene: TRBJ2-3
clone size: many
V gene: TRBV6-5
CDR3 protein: CASSPGLLSTDTQYF
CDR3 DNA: TGTGCCAGCAGCCCGGGACTACTTAGCACAGATACGCAGTATTTT

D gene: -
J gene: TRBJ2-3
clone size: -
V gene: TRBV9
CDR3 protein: CASSVPGMNTQYF
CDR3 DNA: TGTGCCAGCAGCGTTCCGGGAATGAATACGCAGTATTTT

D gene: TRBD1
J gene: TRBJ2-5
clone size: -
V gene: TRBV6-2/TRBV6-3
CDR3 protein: CASSYEGQGLETQYF
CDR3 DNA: TGTGCCAGCAGTTACGAGGGACAGGGGCTGGAGACCCAGTACTTC

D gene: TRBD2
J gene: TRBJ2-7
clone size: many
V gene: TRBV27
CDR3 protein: CASSWTSGRSEQYF
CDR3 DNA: TGTGCCAGCAGTTGGACTAGCGGGAGATCCGAGCAGTACTTC

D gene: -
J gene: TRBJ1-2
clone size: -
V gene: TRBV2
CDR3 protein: CASSELQGGGYTF
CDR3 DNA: TGTGCCAGCAGTGAGTTACAGGGCGGTGGCTACACCTTC

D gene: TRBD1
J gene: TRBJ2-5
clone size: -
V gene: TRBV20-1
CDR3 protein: CSAETGGGKTQYF
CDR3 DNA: TGCAGTGCAGAAACAGGGGGCGGGAAGACCCAGTACTTC

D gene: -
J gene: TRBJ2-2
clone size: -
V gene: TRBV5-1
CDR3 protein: CASNGKGDTGELFF
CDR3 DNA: TGCGCCAGCAACGGAAAGGGCGACACCGGGGAGCTGTTTTTT

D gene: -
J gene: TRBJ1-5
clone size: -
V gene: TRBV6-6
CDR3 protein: CASTPRGSNQPQHF
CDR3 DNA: TGTGCCAGCACCCCTCGGGGTAGCAATCAGCCCCAGCATTTT

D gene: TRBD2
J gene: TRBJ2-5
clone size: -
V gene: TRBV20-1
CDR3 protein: CSAIVAGVRETQYF
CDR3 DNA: TGCAGTGCTATTGTGGCGGGAGTGAGGGAGACCCAGTACTTC

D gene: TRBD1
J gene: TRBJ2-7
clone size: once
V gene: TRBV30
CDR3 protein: CAWSGGTGHEQYF
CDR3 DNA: TGTGCCTGGAGTGGCGGGACAGGGCACGAGCAGTACTTC